Shown below are 2 T cell receptor beta chains from a single sample sequenced in a study of early stage breast cancer tumors. Repertoires were generated with immunoSEQ multiplex PCR, while TCRdb's copy carries only in-frame clones and drops some. The sample includes about 31,000 clones, roughly four fifths of them seen just once. Source material: breast tumor tissue. Receptors were obtained from a person in their thirties with breast cancer.

The chain carries TRBV19 and TRBJ1-5; 7 bases match TRBD1. Looked up from germline, CDR1 is LNHDA and CDR2 is SQIVND (reference sequence). Trimming took 6 bases from V and 6 from J; bases not matched to a gene: 8. CDR3 length: 14 amino acids. The CDR3 sequence: CASSVRGPLQPQHF. The CDR3 DNA follows: TGTGCCAGTAGCGTAAGGGGGCCCCTTCAGCCCCAGCATTTT.

The rearrangement links TRBV9 to TRBJ2-7; 7 nucleotides line up with TRBD2. Trimming at V came to 0 bases and at J to 6 bases, leaving 3 bases not matched to a gene. CDR3 length equals 13 residues. Per germline, CDR1 SGDLS and CDR2 YYNGEE. The CDR3 DNA is TGTGCCAGCAGCGTAGCGGGAGGTTCCGAGCAGTACTTC. As protein: CASSVAGGSEQYF.